The clone carrying this TCR beta chain was seen ten or more times. Antigen: not known. This entry belongs to a study of response to subunit inactivated influenza vaccine. Notes on the study in general: Researchers suggested that each seasonal influenza vaccination recruits few new T cells.

V shed 4 bases and J shed 8 bases, with 12 bases lying between them. Germline assignment: CDR1 DFQATT and CDR2 SNEGSKA (reference sequence). The CDR3 loop spans 13 amino acids. Via MiXCR, TCRdb re-called the RT-PCR reads, giving one row per CDR3 protein. Seen here are around 790,000 distinct CDR3 sequences, 21% observed once, and the top ten hold around 9.6%. V gene TRBV20-1 combines with J gene TRBJ1-6; TRBD1 is a possible D gene (6 bases). The specimen was PBMCs from blood, collected 4 to 6 days after vaccination. The source of this sequence is a man aged 45-65 years who received an inactivated influenza vaccine. CDR3 in DNA: TGCAGTGCTAACCGGGACACCTATTCACCCCTCCACTTT. Translation gives CSANRDTYSPLHF.